Included here is one TCR beta chain sequence, with context. What it binds is unknown. V shed 5 bases and J 1 base; nucleotides not matched to a gene: 9. Per germline, CDR1 KGHSH and CDR2 LQKENI. CDR3 size: 16 residues. Both 60 Vbeta primers and 13 Jbeta primers went into the PCR. Original data processing: About 11 million of tens of millions of unique TCR beta chains were shared, per a later count. The repertoire was sequenced with immunoSEQ multiplex PCR; TCRdb's copy has only in-frame clones and lacks some. V, J and clone size are those of that table, while D and trimming were read from the DNA. The sample carries approximately 92,000 clones, 81% recorded once. The entry originates in a study of cytomegalovirus exposure and HLA in healthy donors. Points from the study as a whole: Researchers counted 164 TCR beta chains as cytomegalovirus-associated. TRBV6-2, TRBV6-3 and some other V segments were unresolvable in 87-base-pair reads.

The chain couples TRBV18 to TRBJ2-7; 9 nucleotides align to TRBD1. This receptor was identified in a woman aged 65 to 85 in good health and CMV-seropositive. The sample taken for sequencing was PBMCs. The CDR3 DNA reads as TGTGCCAGCTCATCCTCCGGGACAGGGTTTTCCTACGAGCAGTACTTC. Translated: CASSSSGTGFSYEQYF. Full variable domain (remainder filled in from reference TRBV18 and TRBJ2-7): NAGVMQNPRHLVRRRGQEARLRCSPMKGHSHVYWYRQLPEEGLKFMVYLQKENIIDESGMPKERFSAEFPKEGPSILRIQQVVRGDSAAYFCASSSSGTGFSYEQYFGPGTRLTVT.